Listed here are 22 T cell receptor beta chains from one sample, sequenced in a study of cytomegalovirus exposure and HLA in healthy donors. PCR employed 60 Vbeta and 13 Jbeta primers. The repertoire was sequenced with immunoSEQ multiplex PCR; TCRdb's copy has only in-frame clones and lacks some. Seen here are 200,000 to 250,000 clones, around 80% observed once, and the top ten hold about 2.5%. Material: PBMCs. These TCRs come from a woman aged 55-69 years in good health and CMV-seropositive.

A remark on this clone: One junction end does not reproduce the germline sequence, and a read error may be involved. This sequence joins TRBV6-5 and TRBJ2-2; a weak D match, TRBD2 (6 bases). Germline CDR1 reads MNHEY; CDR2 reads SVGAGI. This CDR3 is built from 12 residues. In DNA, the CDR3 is TGCTCCATAGGAGGGTTTAACGGGGAGCTGTTTTTT. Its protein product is CSIGGFNGELFF.

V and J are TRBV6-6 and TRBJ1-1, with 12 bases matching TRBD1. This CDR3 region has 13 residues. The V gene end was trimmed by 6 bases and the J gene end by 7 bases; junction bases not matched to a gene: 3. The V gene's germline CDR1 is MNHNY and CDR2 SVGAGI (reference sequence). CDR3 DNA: TGTGCCAGCAGGGGACAGGGGGCGGATGAAGCTTTCTTT. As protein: CASRGQGADEAFF.

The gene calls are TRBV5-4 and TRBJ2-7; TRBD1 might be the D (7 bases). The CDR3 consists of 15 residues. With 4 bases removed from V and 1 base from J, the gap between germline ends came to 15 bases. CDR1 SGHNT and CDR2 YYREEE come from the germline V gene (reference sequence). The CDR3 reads CASSPPAGQSYEQYF. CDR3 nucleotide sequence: TGTGCCAGCAGCCCTCCGGCGGGACAGTCCTACGAGCAGTACTTC.

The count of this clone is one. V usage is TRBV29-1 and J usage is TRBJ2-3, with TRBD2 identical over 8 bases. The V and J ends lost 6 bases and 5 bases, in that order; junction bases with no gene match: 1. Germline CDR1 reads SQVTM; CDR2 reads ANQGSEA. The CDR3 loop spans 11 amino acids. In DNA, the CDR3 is TGCAGCGTAACTAGCGGAGATACGCAGTATTTT. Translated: CSVTSGDTQYF.

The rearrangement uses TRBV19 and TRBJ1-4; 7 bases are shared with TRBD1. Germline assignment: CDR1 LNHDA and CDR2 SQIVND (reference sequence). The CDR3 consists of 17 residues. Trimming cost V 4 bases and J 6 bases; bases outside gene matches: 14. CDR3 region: CASSTPGQSSWDEKLFF. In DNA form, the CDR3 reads TGTGCCAGTAGTACTCCGGGACAGAGTTCTTGGGATGAAAAACTGTTTTTT.

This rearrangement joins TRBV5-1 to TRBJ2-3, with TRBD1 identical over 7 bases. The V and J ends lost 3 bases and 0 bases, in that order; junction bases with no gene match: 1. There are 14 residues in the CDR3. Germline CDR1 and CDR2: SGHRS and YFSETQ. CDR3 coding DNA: TGCGCCAGCAGCTGGGGACAGAGCACAGATACGCAGTATTTT. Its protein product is CASSWGQSTDTQYF.

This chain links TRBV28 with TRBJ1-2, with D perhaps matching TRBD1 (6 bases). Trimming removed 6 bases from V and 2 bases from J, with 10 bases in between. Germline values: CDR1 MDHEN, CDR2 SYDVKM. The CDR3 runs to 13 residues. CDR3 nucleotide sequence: TGTGCCAGCAGCGAAACAGGGAACTATGGCTACACCTTC. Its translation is CASSETGNYGYTF.

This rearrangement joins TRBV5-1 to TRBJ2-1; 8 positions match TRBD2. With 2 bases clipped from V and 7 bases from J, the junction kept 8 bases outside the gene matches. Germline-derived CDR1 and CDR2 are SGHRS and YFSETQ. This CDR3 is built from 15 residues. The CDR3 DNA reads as TGCGCCAGCAGCTTAACGCCGGGACTAGGAAATGAGCAGTTCTTC. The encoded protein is CASSLTPGLGNEQFF.

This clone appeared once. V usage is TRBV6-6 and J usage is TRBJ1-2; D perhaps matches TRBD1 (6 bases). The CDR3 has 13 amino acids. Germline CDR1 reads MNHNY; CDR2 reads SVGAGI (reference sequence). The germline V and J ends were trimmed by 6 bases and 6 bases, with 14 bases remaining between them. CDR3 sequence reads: CASSDHRDHGYTF. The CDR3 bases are TGTGCCAGCAGCGACCACAGGGATCATGGCTACACCTTC.

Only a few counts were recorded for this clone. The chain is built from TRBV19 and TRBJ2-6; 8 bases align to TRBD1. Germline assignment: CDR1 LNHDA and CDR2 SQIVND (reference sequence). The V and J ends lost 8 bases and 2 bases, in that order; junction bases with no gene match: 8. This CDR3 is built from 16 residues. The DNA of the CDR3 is TGTGCCAGTCAGGACAGGGAGATCCCTGGGGCCAACGTCCTGACTTTC. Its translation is CASQDREIPGANVLTF.

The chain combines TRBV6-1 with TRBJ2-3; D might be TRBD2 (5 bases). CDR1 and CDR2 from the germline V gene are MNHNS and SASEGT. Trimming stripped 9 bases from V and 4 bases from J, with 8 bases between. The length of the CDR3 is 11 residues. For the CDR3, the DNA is TGTGCCAGTCTGAGGGCAGATACGCAGTATTTT. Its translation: CASLRADTQYF.

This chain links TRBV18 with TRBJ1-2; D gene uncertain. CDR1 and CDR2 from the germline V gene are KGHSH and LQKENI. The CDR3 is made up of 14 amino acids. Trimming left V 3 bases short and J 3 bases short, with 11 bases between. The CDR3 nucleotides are TGTGCCAGCTCACCCGAGCCCCAGGACTATGGCTACACCTTC. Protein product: CASSPEPQDYGYTF.

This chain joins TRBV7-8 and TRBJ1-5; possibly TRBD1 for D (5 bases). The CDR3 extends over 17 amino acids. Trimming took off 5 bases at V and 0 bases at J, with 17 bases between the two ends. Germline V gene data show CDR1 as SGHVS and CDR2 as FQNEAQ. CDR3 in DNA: TGTGCCAGCAGCGATCGATTGGTGGGGCCTAGCAATCAGCCCCAGCATTTT. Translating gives CASSDRLVGPSNQPQHF.

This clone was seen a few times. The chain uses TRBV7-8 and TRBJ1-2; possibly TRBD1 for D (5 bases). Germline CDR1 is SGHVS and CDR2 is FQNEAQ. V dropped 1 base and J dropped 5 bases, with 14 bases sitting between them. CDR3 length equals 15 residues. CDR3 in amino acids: CASSLEAGGAYGYTF. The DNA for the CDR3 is TGTGCCAGCAGCTTAGAGGCCGGAGGGGCGTATGGCTACACCTTC.

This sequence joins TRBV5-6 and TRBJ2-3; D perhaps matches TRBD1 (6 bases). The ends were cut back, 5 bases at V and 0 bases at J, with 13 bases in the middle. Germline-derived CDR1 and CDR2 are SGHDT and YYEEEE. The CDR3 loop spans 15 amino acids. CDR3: CASSLGQFSTDTQYF. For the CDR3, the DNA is TGTGCCAGCAGTTTAGGACAGTTTAGCACAGATACGCAGTATTTT.

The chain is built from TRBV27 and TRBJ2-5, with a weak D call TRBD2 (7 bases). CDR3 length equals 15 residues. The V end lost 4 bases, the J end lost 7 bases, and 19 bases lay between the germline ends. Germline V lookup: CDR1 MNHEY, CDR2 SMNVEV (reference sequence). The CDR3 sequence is CASSSTGGRVGTQYF. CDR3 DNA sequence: TGTGCCAGCAGTTCCACCGGGGGGCGGGTTGGGACCCAGTACTTC.

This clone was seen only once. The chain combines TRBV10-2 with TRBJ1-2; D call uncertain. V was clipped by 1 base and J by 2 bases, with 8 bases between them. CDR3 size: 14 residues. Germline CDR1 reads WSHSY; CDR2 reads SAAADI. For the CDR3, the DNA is TGCGCCAGCAGTGAGTTCGGTTTAAACTATGGCTACACCTTC. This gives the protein CASSEFGLNYGYTF.

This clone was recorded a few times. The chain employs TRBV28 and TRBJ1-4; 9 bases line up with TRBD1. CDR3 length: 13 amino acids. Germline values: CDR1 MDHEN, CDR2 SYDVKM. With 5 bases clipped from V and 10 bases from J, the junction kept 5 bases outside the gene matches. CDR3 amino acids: CASSGTGWGKLFF. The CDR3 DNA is TGTGCCAGCAGTGGGACAGGGTGGGGAAAACTGTTTTTT.

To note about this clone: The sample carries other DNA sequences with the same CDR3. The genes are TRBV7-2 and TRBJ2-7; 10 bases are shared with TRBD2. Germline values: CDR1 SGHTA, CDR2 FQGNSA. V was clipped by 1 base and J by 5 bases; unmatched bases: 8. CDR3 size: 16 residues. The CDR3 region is CASSLVSSGGAHEQYF. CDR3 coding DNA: TGTGCCAGCAGCTTAGTATCCAGCGGGGGGGCCCACGAGCAGTACTTC.

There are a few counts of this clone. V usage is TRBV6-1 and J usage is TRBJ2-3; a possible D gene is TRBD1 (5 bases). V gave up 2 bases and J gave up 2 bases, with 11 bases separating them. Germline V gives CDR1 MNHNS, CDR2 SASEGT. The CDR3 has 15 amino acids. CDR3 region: CASSERRQLTDTQYF. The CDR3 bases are TGTGCCAGCAGTGAAAGGAGACAGCTCACAGATACGCAGTATTTT.

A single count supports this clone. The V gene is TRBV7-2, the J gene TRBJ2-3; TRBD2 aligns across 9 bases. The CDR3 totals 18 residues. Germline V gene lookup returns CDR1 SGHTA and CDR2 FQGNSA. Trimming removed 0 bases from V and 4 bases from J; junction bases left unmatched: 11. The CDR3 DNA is TGTGCCAGCAGCTTAGCGAAGGGACTAGCAGGGATCCCAGATACGCAGTATTTT. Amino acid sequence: CASSLAKGLAGIPDTQYF.

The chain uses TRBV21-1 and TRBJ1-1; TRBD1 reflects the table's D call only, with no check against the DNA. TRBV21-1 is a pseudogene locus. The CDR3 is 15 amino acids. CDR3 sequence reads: CASSNDRGFDTEAFF. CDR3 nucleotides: TGTGCCAGCAGCAACGACAGGGGGTTCGACACTGAAGCTTTCTTT.